This T cell receptor (beta chain) was sequenced during a study of CD8 T cells in ankylosing spondylitis. Notes on the study in general: Among TCR beta sequences, a motif of eight highly homologous variants appeared characteristic of ankylosing spondylitis blood. Disease-linked clones reportedly concentrated significantly in matched ankylosing spondylitis synovial fluid. Past research had described some motif variants in reactive arthritis synovial fluid and blood.

As the method for making TCR beta libraries, quantitative 5'-RACE with molecular barcodes was used. TCRdb analysed the 5' RACE reads with MiXCR anew, one entry per CDR3 protein. The profile shows 40,000 to 55,000 distinct CDR3 sequences, about 7% of them singletons. This clonotype has a count of ten or more. Antigen unknown. The TCR was taken from a female donor with ankylosing spondylitis or in good health (not recorded which). Sequenced sample: blood, either unsorted or a sorted T cell fraction (not recorded which).

CDR3 loop: CASSLADYRENTEAFF. The CDR3 nucleotides read TGCGCCAGCAGCTTGGCCGATTACAGGGAGAACACTGAAGCTTTCTTT. The chain uses TRBV5-1 and TRBJ1-1, with D tentatively TRBD1 (6 bases). Trimming left V 0 bases short and J 1 base short, with 13 bases between. The CDR3 is 16 residues long. CDR1 SGHRS and CDR2 YFSETQ come from the germline V gene.